This paragraph reports one TCR beta chain. This specimen comes from a study of blood T cell repertoires in COVID-19. Data came from immunoSEQ multiplex PCR; TCRdb stores just in-frame clones and leaves some out. The table has 150,000 to 200,000 clones, about 90% seen once. Germline lookup yields CDR1 MNHEY and CDR2 SVGEGT. The CDR3 is 15 amino acids. Deletions cut 1 base from V and 4 bases from J, with 13 bases between. What was sequenced was peripheral blood. The TCR originated in a man aged 25 to 40 with COVID-19, enrolled during active disease. The rearrangement links TRBV6-2 or TRBV6-3 to TRBJ1-1; maybe TRBD1 (5 bases). This CDR3 is CASSYWGEGGTEAFF. CDR3 coding DNA: TGTGCCAGCAGTTACTGGGGGGAGGGAGGCACTGAAGCTTTCTTT.